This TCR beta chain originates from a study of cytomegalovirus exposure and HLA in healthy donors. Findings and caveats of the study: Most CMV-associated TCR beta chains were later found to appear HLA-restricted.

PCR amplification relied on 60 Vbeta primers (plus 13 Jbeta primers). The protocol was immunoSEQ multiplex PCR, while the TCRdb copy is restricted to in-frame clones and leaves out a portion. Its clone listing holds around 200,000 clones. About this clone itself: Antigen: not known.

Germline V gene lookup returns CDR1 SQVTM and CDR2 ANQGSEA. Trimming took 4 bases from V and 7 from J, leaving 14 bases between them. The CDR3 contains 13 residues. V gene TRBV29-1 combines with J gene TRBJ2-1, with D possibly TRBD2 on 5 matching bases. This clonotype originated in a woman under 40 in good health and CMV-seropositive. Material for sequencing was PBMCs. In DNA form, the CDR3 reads TGCAGCGTTGCGCCCGGGGTGGTGAATGAGCAGTTCTTC. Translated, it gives CSVAPGVVNEQFF.